This T cell receptor beta chain was identified in a study of cytomegalovirus exposure and HLA in healthy donors (dated by TCRdb to about 2017). General notes on the study: According to an earlier analysis of a few hundred of the donors, roughly 180 million T cells yielded 100 million or so unique TCR beta sequences and about 300 Gb of sequence data. The aim of the study was to test whether cataloging public T cell receptors could identify signatures of past pathogen exposure. The later analysis used no new phenotypic data to find candidate immune exposures, relying instead on TCR beta sequences and their occurrence across donors. Across about 370 genotyped donors of the cohort, an average of about 240,000 unique TCR beta nucleotide sequences per donor were sequenced, and roughly a sixth of those sequences were non-productive. Typing coverage varied by locus: about 629-640 donors for A, B, C, DRB1 and DQB1; roughly 560 for DQA1; around 610 for DPA1; 400 to 480 for DPB1. An early release covering about 600 HLA-typed donors comprised around 300 gigabases of sequencing data and 85 million to 100 million unique TCR sequences. Donor age, sex, ethnicity and CMV serostatus were collected together with the repertoire data. In a later genetic analysis, genome-wide SNP genotypes for about three fifths of the roughly 670 donors were used, and that subset was treated as a discovery cohort. Along with the approximately 650-subject first cohort, a separate validation cohort of around 110 different subjects was used. Class I and class II HLA loci were covered by the typing at four-digit resolution. Of the 398 genotyped donors, approximately 80% fell in the genetic ancestry cluster associated with self-reported Caucasian donors. In a later analysis, previously published TCR beta repertoires from several hundred donors were re-analyzed and high-resolution HLA genotyping was added so that TCR occurrence patterns could be studied. An earlier analysis of about 620 of the donors applied high-throughput TCR beta sequencing to assess whether each TCR beta V gene segment acted as functional or pseudogenic. All discovery cohort repertoires had been generated using a single sequencing platform. The study profiled the T cell repertoires of hundreds of subjects by immunosequencing and related them to cytomegalovirus serostatus. To predict cytomegalovirus infection status, the study brought together high-throughput TCR immunosequencing, statistical association of individual TCRs with disease status, and machine learning. Four or five DR-DQ haplotypes were handled as single units for association and clustering, since linkage in the cohort was strong. Overall study results and their limits: Sequencing depth was assumed to be roughly uniform across donors in the presence/absence analyses, though that assumption may not hold. An association between a missense DCLRE1C variant and V-gene and J-gene trimming of TCR beta chains was found in a later genetic analysis and replicated in an independent cohort. Because counts were too low, about 18 rarely observed V segments, including chromosome 9 orphons, were excluded from the earlier analysis of 500 to 700 of the donors. A further reported finding was that TCR beta sequences accurately predicted the HLA-A and HLA-B alleles for most subjects in the first cohort. In a later analysis, most CMV-associated TCR beta chains were found to appear HLA-restricted, with HLA associations seemingly driven largely by CMV exposure. The cohort was sequenced for TCR beta chains only, and without alpha or paired-chain data the features that could be detected were limited. Assigning TCR associations to individual alleles was difficult when HLA alleles, especially DR and DQ, strongly co-occurred. Broadly in line with IMGT annotations, most TCR beta V segments showed up in productive rearrangements about 87% or about 30% of the time in an earlier analysis of several hundred of the donors. In vitro tests confirmed that a few of the cytomegalovirus-associated TCR beta chains recognize cytomegalovirus antigens. The study gave a list of 150 to 200 TCR beta chains associated with cytomegalovirus. Cytomegalovirus status was reported to be diagnosed by the classifier with high specificity and sensitivity in both the original and validation cohorts. A later analysis associated some 17,000 TCR beta sequences with specific HLA alleles at a false discovery rate of 0.05. Most TCR sequences were observed very rarely across donors, whereas some public TCRs were present in many individuals. CMV serostatus was the only immune exposure information available for the cohort. In a later analysis, HLA-associated TCR beta chains were found to be more clonally expanded and to have lower generation probabilities than equally common non-associated chains. In a later analysis, the rate of TCR association differed among HLA loci, with DRB1 alleles having the most associated TCRs and HLA-C alleles having the fewest. Because HLA typing was unavailable for some donors at each locus, only the typed subset was used in association tests. A cluster of highly shared sequence variants was judged likely to represent a technical artifact of the sequencing pipeline. Correlated functional status among segregating V segments might be attributable to linkage disequilibrium, but an unknown experimental factor could not be ruled out. According to a later analysis, parvovirus B19, influenza, CMV and Epstein-Barr virus appeared linked to several top co-occurrence clusters. In a later genetic analysis, fewer N-insertions in productive TCRs were reported among donors in an Asian-associated ancestry cluster than the 666-donor mean. It was suggested by the authors that the approach could potentially be generalized to other disease states and immunological phenotypes.

Library preparation used the immunoSEQ multiplex PCR assay. A mixture of 60 forward primers for TCR Vbeta segments and 13 reverse primers for TCR Jbeta segments was used in the multiplex PCR. Amplification of the CDR3 region of rearranged TCR beta genes was performed with a multiplex PCR assay on genomic DNA. On the Illumina HiSeq System, the amplified TCR beta libraries were sequenced as 87-base-pair reads. The authors' pipeline ran thus. Across the 500 to 850 repertoires, a later analysis counted approximately 75 million unique TCR beta chains, roughly 11 million of which were shared by at least two donors. Raw reads were error-corrected and collapsed into unique sequences with a nearest-neighbor algorithm that merged closely related sequences to remove PCR and sequencing errors. To assign V, D and J gene segments, CDR3 sequences were aligned to IMGT reference sequences. For a sequence to be retained, a match of at least six nucleotides was required to both a V gene segment and a J gene segment. Rearrangements were called productive when the CDR3 lacked stop codons and stayed in frame with V and J; all others were non-productive. Following IMGT convention, CDR3 was defined as the stretch from the second conserved V-encoded cysteine to the conserved J-encoded phenylalanine. In an earlier analysis of around 640 of the donors, sequences lacking an unambiguous match to a single V gene segment were excluded. An earlier analysis of about 600 of the donors called V segments functional above 56.7% productive rearrangements and segregating when the between-donor standard deviation exceeded 5%. To diagnose cytomegalovirus status from the catalog of TCR beta chain sequences, a statistical classification framework was built. A later analysis assigned V and J genes by comparing TCR nucleotide sequences with IMGT/GENE-DB human TR gene sequences. In a later analysis, CDR3 sequences and most-parsimonious VDJ recombination scenarios were assigned using the TCRdist pipeline. In a later analysis, each TCR beta chain was defined by its CDR3 amino acid sequence together with its V-gene family, and reads lacking a unique V-gene family were excluded. A later analysis removed several hundred highly shared, low-generation-probability nucleotide sequences to deal with suspected cross-contamination and a sequencing artifact. For each public chain, a later analysis derived a clonal expansion index from normalized ranks of inferred template counts within each repertoire. In a later analysis, generation probabilities were computed using a VDJ recombination model fitted to out-of-frame rearrangements, and the results were checked against IGoR. In a later analysis, TCR-TCR, TCR-HLA and TCR-CMV co-occurrence was scored with hypergeometric tests, and a repertoire-size bias correction was applied to TCR pairs. False discovery rates were estimated in a later analysis by permuting HLA or CMV assignments 20 times. In a later analysis, co-occurring TCRs were grouped with DBSCAN, and TCRdist sequence similarity was added when clustering was performed within HLA-allele-positive subsets. Repertoires with fewer than 30,000 or more than 120,000 public chains were left out of co-occurrence clustering, as were a handful of repertoires with anomalous nucleotide sharing. TCRdb carries this immuneACCESS record with in-frame sequences only. Its versions omit some clonotypes, under half of them owing to an unresolved V gene in the studies checked, with the rest unexplained. V and J calls and clone size follow that table, whereas D and trimming were derived from the DNA. The sample profile shows 150,000 to 200,000 clones; roughly four fifths of them were found once. 1.5% to 2% of the sample rests with the top ten.

The cohort consisted of 650 to 700 healthy bone marrow donors. At the time of sampling, every cohort member was nominally healthy, though immune exposures that went unrecorded were likely present. The donor was CMV seronegative and belonged to the group of approximately 320 seronegative cohort members. A peripheral blood sample was provided by each donor, and peripheral blood mononuclear cells were used for TCR beta sequencing. Genomic DNA extraction from the blood cell samples was performed with the Qiagen DNeasy Blood Extraction Kit. With regard to this clone: Its specific antigen is unknown. No per-base quality is available; no much larger clone lies one base away.

The sequence derives from a man aged 25-45 years in good health and CMV-seronegative. Sequencing was carried out using PBMCs.

The CDR3 region reads CASSTRTGDGYEQYF. In nucleotide form, the sequence is TGTGCCAGCAGCACGCGGACAGGGGACGGCTACGAGCAGTACTTC. This chain is built from TRBV9 and TRBJ2-7; 9 of the junction bases match TRBD1. Trimming removed 4 bases from V and 3 bases from J; the gene matches leave 8 bases unexplained. Based on the germline V gene, the CDR1 and CDR2 sequences are SGDLS and YYNGEE. From cysteine to phenylalanine, the CDR3 is 15 amino acids long. The read is trimmed to its CDR3 DNA, 45 bases read in frame from base 1.